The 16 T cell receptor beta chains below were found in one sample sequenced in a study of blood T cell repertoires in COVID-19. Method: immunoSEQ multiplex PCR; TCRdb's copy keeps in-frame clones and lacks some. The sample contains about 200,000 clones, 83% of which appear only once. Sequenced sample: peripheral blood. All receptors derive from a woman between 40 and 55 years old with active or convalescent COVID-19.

In DNA form, the CDR3 reads TGTGCCAGCAGCTATAGCTCTGGGGCCAACGTCCTGACTTTC. It translates to CASSYSSGANVLTF. The rearrangement uses TRBV7-3 and TRBJ2-6; D is unresolved. There are 14 residues in the CDR3. Germline CDR1 reads SGHTA; CDR2 reads FQGTGA. Trimming shortened V by 4 bases and J by 0 bases, and 4 bases separated the two germline ends.

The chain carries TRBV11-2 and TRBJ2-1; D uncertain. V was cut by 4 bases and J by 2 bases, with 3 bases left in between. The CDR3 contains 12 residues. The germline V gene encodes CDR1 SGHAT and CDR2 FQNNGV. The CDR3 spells CASSSAYNEQFF. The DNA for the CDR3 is TGTGCCAGCAGCTCGGCCTACAATGAGCAGTTCTTC.

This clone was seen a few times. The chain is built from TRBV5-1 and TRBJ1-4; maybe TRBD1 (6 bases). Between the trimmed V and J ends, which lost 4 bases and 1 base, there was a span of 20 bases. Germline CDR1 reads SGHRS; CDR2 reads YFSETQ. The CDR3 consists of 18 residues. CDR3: CASSRNQGSGETNEKLFF. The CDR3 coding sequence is TGCGCCAGCAGCAGAAATCAGGGGTCCGGGGAAACTAATGAAAAACTGTTTTTT.

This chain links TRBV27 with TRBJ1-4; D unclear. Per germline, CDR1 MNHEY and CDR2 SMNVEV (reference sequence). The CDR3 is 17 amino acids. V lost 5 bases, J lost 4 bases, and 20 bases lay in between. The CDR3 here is CASSLLGLAGGNEKLFF. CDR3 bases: TGTGCCAGCAGTCTTCTTGGGCTCGCGGGAGGTAATGAAAAACTGTTTTTT.

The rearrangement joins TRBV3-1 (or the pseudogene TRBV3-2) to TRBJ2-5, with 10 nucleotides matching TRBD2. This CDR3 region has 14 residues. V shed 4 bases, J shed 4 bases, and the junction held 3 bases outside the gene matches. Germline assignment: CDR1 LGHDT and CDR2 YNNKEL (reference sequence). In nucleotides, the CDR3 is TGTGCCAGCAGCCTGTCTAGCGGGGGAGAGACCCAGTACTTC. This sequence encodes CASSLSSGGETQYF.

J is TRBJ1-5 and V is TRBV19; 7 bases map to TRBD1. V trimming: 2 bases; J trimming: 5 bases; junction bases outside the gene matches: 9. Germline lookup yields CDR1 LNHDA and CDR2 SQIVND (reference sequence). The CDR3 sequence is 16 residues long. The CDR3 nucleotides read TGTGCCAGTAGTATAAGGGGGCGGACAGCAGATCAGCCCCAGCATTTT. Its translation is CASSIRGRTADQPQHF.

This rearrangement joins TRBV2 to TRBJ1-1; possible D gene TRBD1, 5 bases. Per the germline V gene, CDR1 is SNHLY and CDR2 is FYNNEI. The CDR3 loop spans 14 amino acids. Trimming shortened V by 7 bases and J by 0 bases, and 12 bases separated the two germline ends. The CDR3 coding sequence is TGTGCCAGCAATGATAACAGGATGAACACTGAAGCTTTCTTT. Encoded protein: CASNDNRMNTEAFF.

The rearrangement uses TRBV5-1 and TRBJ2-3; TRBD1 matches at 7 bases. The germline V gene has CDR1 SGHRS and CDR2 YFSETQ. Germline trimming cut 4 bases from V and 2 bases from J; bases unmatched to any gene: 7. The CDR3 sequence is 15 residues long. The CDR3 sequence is CASSVKTGTTDTQYF. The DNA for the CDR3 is TGCGCCAGCAGCGTAAAGACAGGGACCACAGATACGCAGTATTTT. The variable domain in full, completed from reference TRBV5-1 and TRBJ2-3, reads KAGVTQTPRYLIKTRGQQVTLSCSPISGHRSVSWYQQTPGQGLQFLFEYFSETQRNKGNFPGRFSGRQFSNSRSEMNVSTLELGDSALYLCASSVKTGTTDTQYFGPGTRLTVL.

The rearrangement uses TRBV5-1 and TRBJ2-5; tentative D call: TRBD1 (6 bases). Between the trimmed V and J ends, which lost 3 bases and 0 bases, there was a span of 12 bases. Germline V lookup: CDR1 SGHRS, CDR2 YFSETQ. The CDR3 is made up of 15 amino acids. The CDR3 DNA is TGCGCCAGCAGCTCTCTACAGGGTAACCAAGAGACCCAGTACTTC. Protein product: CASSSLQGNQETQYF.

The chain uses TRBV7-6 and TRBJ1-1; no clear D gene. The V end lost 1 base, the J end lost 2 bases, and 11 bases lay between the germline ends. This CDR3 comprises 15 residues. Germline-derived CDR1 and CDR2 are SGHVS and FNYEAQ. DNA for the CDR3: TGTGCCAGCAGCTTAGATGCTCCGGTAAACACTGAAGCTTTCTTT. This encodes CASSLDAPVNTEAFF.

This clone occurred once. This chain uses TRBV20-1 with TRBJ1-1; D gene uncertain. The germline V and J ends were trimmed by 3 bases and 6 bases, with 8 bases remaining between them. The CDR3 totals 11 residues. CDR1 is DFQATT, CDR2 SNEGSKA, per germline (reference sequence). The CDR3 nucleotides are TGCAGTGCTAGCGACAAACCTGAAGCTTTCTTT. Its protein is CSASDKPEAFF.

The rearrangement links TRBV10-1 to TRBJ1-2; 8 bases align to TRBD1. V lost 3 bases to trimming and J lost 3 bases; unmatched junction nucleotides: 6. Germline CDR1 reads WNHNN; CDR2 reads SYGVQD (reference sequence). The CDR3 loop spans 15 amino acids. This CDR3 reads CASSDPSTGDYGYTF. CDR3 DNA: TGCGCCAGCAGTGACCCTTCGACAGGGGACTATGGCTACACCTTC.

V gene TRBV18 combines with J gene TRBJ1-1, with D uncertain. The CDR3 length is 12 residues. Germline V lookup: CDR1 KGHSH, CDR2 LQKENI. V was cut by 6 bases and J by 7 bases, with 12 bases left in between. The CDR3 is CASSLDRDEAFF. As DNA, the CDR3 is TGTGCCAGCTCCCTGGATCGGGATGAAGCTTTCTTT.

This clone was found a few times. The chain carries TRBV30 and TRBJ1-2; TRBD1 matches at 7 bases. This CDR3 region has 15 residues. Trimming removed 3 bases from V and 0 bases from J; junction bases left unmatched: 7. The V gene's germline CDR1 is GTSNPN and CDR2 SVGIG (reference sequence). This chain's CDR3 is CAWSGLGQSNYGYTF. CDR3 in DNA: TGTGCCTGGAGCGGACTGGGACAGTCTAACTATGGCTACACCTTC. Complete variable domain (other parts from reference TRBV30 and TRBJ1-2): SQTIHQWPATLVQPVGSPLSLECTVEGTSNPNLYWYRQAAGRGLQLLFYSVGIGQISSEVPQNLSASRPQDRQFILSSKKLLLSDSGFYLCAWSGLGQSNYGYTFGSGTRLTVV.

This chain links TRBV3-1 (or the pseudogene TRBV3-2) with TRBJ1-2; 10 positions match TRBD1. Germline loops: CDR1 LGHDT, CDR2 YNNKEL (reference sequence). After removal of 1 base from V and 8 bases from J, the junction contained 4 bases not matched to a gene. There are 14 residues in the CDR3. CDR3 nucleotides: TGTGCCAGCAGCCAAGGGGACAGGGGTGGAGGCTACACCTTC. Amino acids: CASSQGDRGGGYTF.

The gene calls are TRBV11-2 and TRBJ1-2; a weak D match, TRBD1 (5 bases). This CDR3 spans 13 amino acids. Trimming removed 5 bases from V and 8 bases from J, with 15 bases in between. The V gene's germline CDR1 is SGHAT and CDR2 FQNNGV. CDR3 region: CASSPPTGFGYTF. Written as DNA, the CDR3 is TGTGCCAGCAGCCCCCCCACAGGATTCGGCTACACCTTC.